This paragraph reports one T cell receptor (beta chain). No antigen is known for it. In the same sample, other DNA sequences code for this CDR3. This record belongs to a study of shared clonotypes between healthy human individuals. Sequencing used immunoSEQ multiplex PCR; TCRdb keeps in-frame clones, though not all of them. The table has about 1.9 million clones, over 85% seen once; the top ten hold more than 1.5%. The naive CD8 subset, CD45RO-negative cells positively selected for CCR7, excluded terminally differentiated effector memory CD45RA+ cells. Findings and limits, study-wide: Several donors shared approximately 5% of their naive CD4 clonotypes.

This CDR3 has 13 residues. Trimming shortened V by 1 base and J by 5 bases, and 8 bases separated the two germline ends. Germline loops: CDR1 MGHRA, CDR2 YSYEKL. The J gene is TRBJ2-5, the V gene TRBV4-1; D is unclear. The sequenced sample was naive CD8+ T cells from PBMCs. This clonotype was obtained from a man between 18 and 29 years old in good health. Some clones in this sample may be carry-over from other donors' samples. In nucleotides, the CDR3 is TGCGCCAGCAGCCAAGTCGGCGAGGAGACCCAGTACTTC. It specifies CASSQVGEETQYF.